This is a list of T cell receptor beta chains from one sample in a study of blood T cells in healthy people across ages. Each CDR3 protein is one row after TCRdb ran MiXCR on the 5' RACE reads. The top ten hold about 4% of the sample, which has roughly 1.5 million distinct CDR3 sequences, roughly 43% seen once. The sequenced sample was blood. The source of these receptors is a young woman in good health. CDR3s include the opening cysteine and the closing phenylalanine or tryptophan. Fields, in order: D gene, V gene, clone size, J gene, CDR3 protein, CDR3 DNA. D genes are given only for firm matches. For some rows the clone size is stated as once, few or many, or as a class when expanded; others skip it.

TRBD1	TRBV20-1	-	TRBJ1-2	CSAVPDRARGCTF	TGCAGTGCTGTACCTGACAGGGCTCGCGGCTGCACCTTC
TRBD2	TRBV9	-	TRBJ2-3	CASSVASTSGRALDTQYF	TGTGCCAGCAGCGTAGCCTCTACTAGCGGGAGGGCCTTAGATACGCAGTATTTT
-	TRBV4-3	few	TRBJ1-2	CASSQDLRQHYGYTF	TGCGCCAGCAGCCAAGATCTGAGACAGCACTATGGCTACACCTTC
-	TRBV20-1	few	TRBJ2-7	CSAESRDGTSEQYF	TGCAGTGCTGAGTCCCGAGACGGGACCTCCGAGCAGTACTTC
TRBD1	TRBV4-3	-	TRBJ1-4	CAGSQDVTGNEKLFF	TGCGCCGGCAGCCAAGATGTGACAGGGAATGAAAAACTGTTTTTT
TRBD1	TRBV20-1	-	TRBJ2-7	CSAKADRDKSCEQYF	TGCAGTGCTAAGGCGGACAGGGACAAATCCTGCGAGCAGTACTTC
TRBD1	TRBV7-2	-	TRBJ1-1	CASSKRTGDTEAFF	TGTGCCAGCAGCAAGCGGACAGGGGACACTGAAGCTTTCTTT
-	TRBV9	-	TRBJ1-5	CASSVKLWGQPQHF	TGTGCCAGCAGCGTAAAGTTGTGGGGGCAGCCCCAGCATTTT
-	TRBV2	-	TRBJ2-5	CASSRGLAVHETQYF	TGTGCCAGCAGCCGCGGGCTAGCCGTACATGAGACCCAGTACTTC
TRBD1	TRBV12-3/TRBV12-4	-	TRBJ2-1	CASSLWGQGGDEQFF	TGTGCCAGCAGTTTATGGGGACAGGGTGGTGATGAGCAGTTCTTC
-	TRBV4-3	few	TRBJ1-2	CASSQDLQDGMGSNYGYTF	TGCGCCAGCAGCCAAGATCTCCAGGACGGCATGGGAAGTAACTATGGCTACACCTTC
-	TRBV30	few	TRBJ2-7	CAWSRDVTYEQYF	TGTGCCTGGAGTAGGGACGTAACCTACGAGCAGTACTTC
-	TRBV7-9	-	TRBJ2-2	CASSKSGQGGTGELFF	TGTGCCAGCAGCAAATCCGGACAGGGAGGGACCGGGGAGCTGTTTTTT
-	TRBV29-1	-	TRBJ1-1	CSGTGVMNTEAFF	TGCAGCGGAACAGGAGTGATGAACACTGAAGCTTTCTTT
TRBD2	TRBV7-2	-	TRBJ2-7	CASSSPGLAVEQYF	TGTGCCAGCAGCTCTCCGGGACTAGCGGTCGAGCAGTACTTC
-	TRBV21-1	-	TRBJ2-7	CASSKAGRQPFLCYEQYF	TGTGCCAGCAGCAAAGCGGGCAGACAGCCGTTCCTATGCTACGAGCAGTACTTC
-	TRBV20-1	few	TRBJ1-5	CSARLTGALNQPQHF	TGCAGTGCTAGGCTGACGGGTGCCCTGAATCAGCCCCAGCATTTT
-	TRBV20-1	-	TRBJ2-7	CSATARKADYEQYF	TGCAGTGCTACGGCCAGGAAGGCGGACTACGAGCAGTACTTC